The T cell receptor beta chain described here comes from a study of control samples from healthy donors and cancer patients. Libraries were prepared by immunoSEQ multiplex PCR; TCRdb keeps only in-frame clonotypes and omits some of them. Among about 92,000 clones, around 80% were seen once, and the ten largest hold approximately 9.8%. The CDR3 sequence is 12 residues long. Trimming took 9 bases from V and 5 from J; bases not matched to a gene: 5. Germline V gives CDR1 LNHDA, CDR2 SQIVND (reference sequence). This clone was seen once. This receptor was identified in a woman aged 60 to 75 in good health. Sequencing was carried out using blood. The V gene is TRBV19, the J gene TRBJ2-7; 9 bases map to TRBD1. The CDR3 protein is CASRQGVDEQYF. As DNA, the CDR3 is TGTGCCAGCAGACAGGGGGTGGACGAGCAGTACTTC.